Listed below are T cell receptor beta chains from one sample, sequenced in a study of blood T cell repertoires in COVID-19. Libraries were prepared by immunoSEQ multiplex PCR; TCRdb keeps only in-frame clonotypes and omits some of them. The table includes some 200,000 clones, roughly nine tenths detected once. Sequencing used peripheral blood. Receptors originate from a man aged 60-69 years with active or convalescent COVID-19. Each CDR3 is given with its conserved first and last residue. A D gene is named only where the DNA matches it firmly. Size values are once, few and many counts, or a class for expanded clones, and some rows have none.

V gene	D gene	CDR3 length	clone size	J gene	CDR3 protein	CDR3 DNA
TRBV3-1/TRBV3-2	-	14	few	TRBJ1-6	CASSIGQSNSPLHF	TGTGCCAGCTCGATCGGACAGTCTAATTCACCCCTCCACTTT
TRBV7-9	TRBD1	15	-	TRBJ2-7	CASSLGQGDPYEQYF	TGTGCCAGCAGCTTAGGCCAGGGGGATCCCTACGAGCAGTACTTC
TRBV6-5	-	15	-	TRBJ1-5	CASSFDGQIYQPQHF	TGTGCCAGCAGTTTCGATGGACAGATATATCAGCCCCAGCATTTT
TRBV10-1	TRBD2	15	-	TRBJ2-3	CASSPGTSGTDTQYF	TGCGCCAGCAGTCCCGGGACTAGCGGCACAGATACGCAGTATTTT
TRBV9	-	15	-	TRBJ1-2	CASSPSRNEGYGYTF	TGTGCCAGCAGCCCCTCCCGGAATGAGGGATATGGCTACACCTTC
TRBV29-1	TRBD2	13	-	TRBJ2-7	CSVRTGGPSEQYF	TGCAGCGTTCGGACGGGAGGACCCTCCGAGCAGTACTTC
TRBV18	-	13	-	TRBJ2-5	CASSPNSQETQYF	TGTGCCAGCTCACCAAACAGCCAAGAGACCCAGTACTTC
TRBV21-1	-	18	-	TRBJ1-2	CASSKARGGFPAYYGYTF	TGTGCCAGCAGCAAAGCGAGGGGGGGGTTTCCTGCTTACTATGGCTACACCTTC
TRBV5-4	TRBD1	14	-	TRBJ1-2	CASSSPGQGNGYTF	TGTGCCAGCAGCTCCCCGGGACAGGGGAATGGCTACACCTTC
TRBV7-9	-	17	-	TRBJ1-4	CASSSRGGPATNEKLFF	TGTGCCAGCAGCTCCCGGGGGGGCCCTGCAACTAATGAAAAACTGTTTTTT
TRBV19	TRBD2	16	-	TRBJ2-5	CASSMGRPGGGETQYF	TGTGCCAGTAGTATGGGCAGGCCTGGCGGGGGAGAGACCCAGTACTTC
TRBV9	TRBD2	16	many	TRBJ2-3	CASSESAGGITDTQYF	TGTGCCAGCAGCGAGTCAGCGGGGGGGATCACAGATACGCAGTATTTT
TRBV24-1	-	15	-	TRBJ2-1	CATSKTGLRDNEQFF	TGTGCCACCAGCAAGACAGGCCTAAGAGACAATGAGCAGTTCTTC
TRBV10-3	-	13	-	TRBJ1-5	CAISDRDNQPQHF	TGTGCCATCAGTGACAGGGACAATCAGCCCCAGCATTTT
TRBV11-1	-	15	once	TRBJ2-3	CASSSRQIITDTQYF	TGTGCCAGCAGCTCTCGACAGATAATCACAGATACGCAGTATTTT
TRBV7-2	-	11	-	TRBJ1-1	CASSHYTEAFF	TGTGCCAGCAGCCATTACACTGAAGCTTTCTTT
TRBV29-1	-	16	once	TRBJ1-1	CSVPGAGALVNTEAFF	TGCAGCGTCCCTGGGGCAGGGGCGCTGGTCAACACTGAAGCTTTCTTT
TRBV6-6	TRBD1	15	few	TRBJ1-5	CASSSGQGFRQPQHF	TGTGCCAGCAGTTCGGGACAGGGATTTAGGCAGCCCCAGCATTTT
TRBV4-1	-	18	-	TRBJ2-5	CASSQVPNTGRVGETQYF	TGCGCCAGCAGCCAAGTTCCAAATACAGGCCGTGTCGGGGAGACCCAGTACTTC
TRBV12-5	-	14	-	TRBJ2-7	CASGLEQGPYEQYF	TGTGCTAGTGGTTTGGAACAGGGCCCCTACGAGCAGTACTTC
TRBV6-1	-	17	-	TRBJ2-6	CASSDASLLSGANVLTF	TGTGCCAGCAGTGATGCGAGCTTGTTATCCGGGGCCAACGTCCTGACTTTC
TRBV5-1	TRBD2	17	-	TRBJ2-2	CASSWGPSGGAAGELFF	TGCGCCAGCAGCTGGGGCCCTAGCGGGGGAGCGGCCGGGGAGCTGTTTTTT
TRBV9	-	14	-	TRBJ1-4	CASSVGGRYEKLFF	TGTGCCAGCAGCGTAGGGGGGCGTTATGAAAAACTGTTTTTT
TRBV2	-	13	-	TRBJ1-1	CASSGEGATEAFF	TGTGCCAGCAGTGGGGAAGGGGCCACTGAAGCTTTCTTT
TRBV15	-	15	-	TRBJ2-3	CATSRDTDTTDTQYF	TGTGCCACCAGCAGAGATACGGACACCACAGATACGCAGTATTTT
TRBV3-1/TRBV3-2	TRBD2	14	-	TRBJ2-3	CASSPGGGEDTQYF	TGTGCCAGCAGTCCTGGGGGGGGAGAAGATACGCAGTATTTT
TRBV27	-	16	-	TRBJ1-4	CASSSGWRTYNEKLFF	TGTGCCAGCAGTTCTGGTTGGCGGACTTATAATGAAAAACTGTTTTTT
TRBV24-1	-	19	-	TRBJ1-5	CATSDLAGPLAYSNQPQHF	TGTGCCACCAGTGATTTGGCGGGTCCCTTGGCCTATAGCAATCAGCCCCAGCATTTT
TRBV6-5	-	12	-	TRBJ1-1	CASSTYPTEAFF	TGTGCCAGCAGCACCTACCCCACTGAAGCTTTCTTT
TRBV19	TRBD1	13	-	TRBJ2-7	CASSTGQGREQYF	TGTGCCAGTAGTACCGGACAGGGCCGCGAGCAGTACTTC
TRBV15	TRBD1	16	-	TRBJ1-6	CATSREGQRVNSPLHF	TGTGCCACCAGCAGAGAGGGACAGAGGGTCAATTCACCCCTCCACTTT
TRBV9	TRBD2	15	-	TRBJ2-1	CASSLLGTSSNEQFF	TGTGCCAGCAGCCTCCTGGGGACTAGTTCCAATGAGCAGTTCTTC
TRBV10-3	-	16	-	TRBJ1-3	CAISTQGGDYGNTIYF	TGTGCCATCAGCACACAAGGGGGGGATTATGGAAACACCATATATTTT
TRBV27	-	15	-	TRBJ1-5	CASSKTGYSNQPQHF	TGTGCCAGCAGCAAGACAGGTTATAGCAATCAGCCCCAGCATTTT
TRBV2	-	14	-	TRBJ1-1	CASSGAGRGTEAFF	TGTGCCAGCAGTGGGGCGGGGAGGGGGACTGAAGCTTTCTTT
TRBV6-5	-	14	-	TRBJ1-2	CASSYSSRGGGYTF	TGTGCCAGCAGTTACTCGAGTCGGGGGGGTGGCTACACCTTC
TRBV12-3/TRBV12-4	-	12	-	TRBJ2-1	CASSSFPNEQFF	TGTGCCAGCAGCTCTTTCCCCAATGAGCAGTTCTTC
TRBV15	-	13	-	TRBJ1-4	CATSSGPQEKLFF	TGTGCCACCAGCTCAGGCCCTCAGGAAAAACTGTTTTTT
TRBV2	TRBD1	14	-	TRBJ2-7	CASSIQGISYEQYF	TGTGCCAGCAGTATACAGGGGATCTCCTACGAGCAGTACTTC
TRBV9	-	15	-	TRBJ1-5	CASSVMGQENQPQHF	TGTGCCAGCAGCGTAATGGGGCAGGAAAATCAGCCCCAGCATTTT
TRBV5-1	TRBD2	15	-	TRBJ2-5	CASSFKERGGETQYF	TGCGCCAGCAGCTTTAAGGAGCGGGGGGGAGAGACCCAGTACTTC
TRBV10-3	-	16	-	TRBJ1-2	CAISAGGQPSNYGYTF	TGTGCCATCAGTGCCGGAGGCCAACCCTCTAACTATGGCTACACCTTC
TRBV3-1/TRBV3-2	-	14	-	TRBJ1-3	CASSAQGSGNTIYF	TGTGCCAGCAGCGCACAGGGCTCTGGAAACACCATATATTTT
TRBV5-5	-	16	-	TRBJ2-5	CASSLALPGSGKTQYF	TGTGCCAGCAGCTTGGCGCTGCCCGGGTCGGGGAAGACCCAGTACTTC
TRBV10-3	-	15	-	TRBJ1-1	CAISEFERANTEAFF	TGTGCCATCAGTGAGTTTGAGAGAGCGAACACTGAAGCTTTCTTT
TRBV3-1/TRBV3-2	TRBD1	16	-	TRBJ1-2	CASTLKGGRGLYGYTF	TGTGCCAGCACCCTAAAGGGAGGCAGGGGGCTTTATGGCTACACCTTC